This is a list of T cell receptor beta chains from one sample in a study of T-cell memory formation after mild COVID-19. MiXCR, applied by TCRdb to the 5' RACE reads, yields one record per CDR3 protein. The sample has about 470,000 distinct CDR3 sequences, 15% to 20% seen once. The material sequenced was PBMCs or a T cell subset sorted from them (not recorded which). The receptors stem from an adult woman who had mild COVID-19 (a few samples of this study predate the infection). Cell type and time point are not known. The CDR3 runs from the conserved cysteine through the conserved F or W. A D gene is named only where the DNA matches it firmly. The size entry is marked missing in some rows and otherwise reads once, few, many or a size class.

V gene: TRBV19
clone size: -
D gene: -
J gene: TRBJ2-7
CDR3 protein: CASSISSGYEQYF
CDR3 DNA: TGTGCCAGTAGTATTTCATCCGGCTACGAGCAGTACTTC

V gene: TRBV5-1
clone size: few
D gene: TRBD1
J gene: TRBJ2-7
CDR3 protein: CASSLWRTGEYEQYF
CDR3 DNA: TGCGCCAGCAGCTTGTGGAGGACAGGGGAATACGAGCAGTACTTC

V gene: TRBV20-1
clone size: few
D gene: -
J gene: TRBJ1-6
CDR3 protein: CSAQTGVNSPLHF
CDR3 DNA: TGCAGTGCACAGACAGGTGTTAATTCACCCCTCCACTTT

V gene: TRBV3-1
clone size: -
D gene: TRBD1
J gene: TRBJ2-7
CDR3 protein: CASSQVGTGPEQYF
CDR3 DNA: TGTGCCAGCAGCCAAGTGGGGACAGGTCCCGAGCAGTACTTC

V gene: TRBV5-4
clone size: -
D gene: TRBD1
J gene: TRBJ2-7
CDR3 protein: CASSPDRGNYEQYF
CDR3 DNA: TGTGCCAGCAGCCCTGACAGGGGAAACTACGAGCAGTACTTC

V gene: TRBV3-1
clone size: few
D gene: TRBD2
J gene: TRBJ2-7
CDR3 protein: CASSDKRGTSYEQYF
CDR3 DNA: TGTGCCAGCAGCGATAAGCGGGGGACCTCCTACGAGCAGTACTTC

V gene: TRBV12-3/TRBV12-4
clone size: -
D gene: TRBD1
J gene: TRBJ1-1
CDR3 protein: CASSLQPRTGNTEAFF
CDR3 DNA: TGTGCCAGCAGTTTACAACCGAGGACAGGGAACACTGAAGCTTTCTTT

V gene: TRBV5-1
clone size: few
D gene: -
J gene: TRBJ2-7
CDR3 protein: CASSRFDSYEQYF
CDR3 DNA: TGCGCCAGCAGCCGATTCGACAGCTACGAGCAGTACTTC

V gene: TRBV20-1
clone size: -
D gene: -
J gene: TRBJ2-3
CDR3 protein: CSAPRRTHTSTDTQYF
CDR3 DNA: TGCAGTGCTCCACGTCGGACTCATACTAGCACAGATACGCAGTATTTT

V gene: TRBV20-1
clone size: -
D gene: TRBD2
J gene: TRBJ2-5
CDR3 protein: CSARDYRASGGVQETQYF
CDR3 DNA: TGCAGTGCTAGAGATTATAGGGCTAGCGGGGGGGTACAAGAGACCCAGTACTTC

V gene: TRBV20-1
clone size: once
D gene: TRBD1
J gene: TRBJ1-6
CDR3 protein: CSARSRGSSYNSPLHF
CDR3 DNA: TGCAGTGCTAGAAGCAGGGGGAGCTCCTATAATTCACCCCTCCACTTT